Shown below are 20 T cell receptor beta chains from a single sample sequenced in a study of low-dose radiotherapy and immunotherapy resistance in tumors. Time point specified: before trial treatment. cDNA synthesis used a TRAV/TRBV-specific primer set for both chains. For amplifying TCRs, the PCR ran for 20 to 25 cycles with Phusion, which was used together with a constant-region primer and the adapter on the V primers. TCRdb called the reads again in MiXCR, with one record for every CDR3 protein. In the table there are around 79,000 distinct CDR3 sequences, 18% of which are singletons. The sample was PBMCs, taken before treatment. These receptors all come from a male donor with prostate cancer.

The table lists this clonotype with many counts. The V and J genes are TRBV30 and TRBJ2-4, with TRBD2 matching over 9 bases. The junction had 12 bases not matched to a gene; V was cut back by 6 bases and J by 3 bases. Germline lookup yields CDR1 GTSNPN and CDR2 SVGIG (reference sequence). The CDR3 contains 16 residues. The CDR3 protein is CACSAGGNVGKNIQYF. CDR3 coding DNA: TGTGCCTGCTCAGCGGGGGGTAATGTGGGCAAAAACATTCAGTACTTC.

This clonotype was detected many times. The rearrangement uses TRBV7-6 and TRBJ2-2; the D gene is possibly TRBD1 (5 bases). V lost 5 bases, J lost 5 bases, and 18 bases lay in between. CDR1 is SGHVS, CDR2 FNYEAQ, per germline. This CDR3 region has 16 residues. The CDR3 DNA is TGTGCCAGCAGCCCGGTGGTGTCAGGGATAACCGGGGAGCTGTTTTTT. Protein product: CASSPVVSGITGELFF.

This clonotype has ten or more counts. The genes are TRBV2 and TRBJ2-1; D is unresolved. Germline-derived CDR1 and CDR2 are SNHLY and FYNNEI. V was pared by 7 bases and J by 9 bases, with 7 bases between. This CDR3 region has 10 residues. The CDR3 loop is CASTSSEQFF. CDR3 sequence (DNA): TGTGCCAGCACTTCCAGTGAGCAGTTCTTC.

This clonotype appeared many times. This rearrangement joins TRBV6-6 to TRBJ1-1; perhaps TRBD1 as D (6 bases). The V end lost 7 bases, the J end lost 4 bases, and 13 bases lay between the germline ends. Germline CDR1 reads MNHNY; CDR2 reads SVGAGI (reference sequence). The CDR3 extends over 13 amino acids. The CDR3 nucleotides are TGTGCCAGCACCGGAGGACAGCCCACTGAAGCTTTCTTT. Encoded protein: CASTGGQPTEAFF.

This clonotype was seen many times. This chain links TRBV2 with TRBJ2-5; 8 bases are shared with TRBD2. The germline V gene has CDR1 SNHLY and CDR2 FYNNEI. The CDR3 loop spans 13 amino acids. Germline trimming cut 7 bases from V and 5 bases from J; bases unmatched to any gene: 6. The CDR3 bases are TGTGCCAGCAACCGGGGGGGCATGGAGACCCAGTACTTC. Its translation: CASNRGGMETQYF.

Of note for this clonotype: One base separates it from a far larger clone, so it is likely a read error. This rearrangement joins TRBV6-2 or TRBV6-3 to TRBJ2-5; TRBD2 is a possible D gene (6 bases). The CDR3 loop spans 13 amino acids. Germline V gene sequence: CDR1 MNHEY, CDR2 SVGEGT. The V and J ends lost 9 bases and 11 bases respectively, with 22 bases between them. For the CDR3, the DNA is TGTGCCAGTCGACTAGATGTGATACGTGAGCAGTACTTC. Protein sequence: CASRLDVIREQYF.

To note about this clonotype: A junction boundary mismatches the germline segment, possibly from a read error. The chain links TRBV6-2 or TRBV6-3 to TRBJ2-6; D uncertain. The CDR3 contains 15 residues. In germline, CDR1 is MNHEY, CDR2 SVGEGT. This chain's CDR3 is CANSDPSLSANVLTF. The DNA of the CDR3 is TGTGCCAACAGTGACCCATCACTTTCGGCCAACGTCCTGACTTTC.

For this clonotype: One end of the junction is discordant with germline, which a read error may explain. The genes are TRBV7-7 and TRBJ1-1; D remains ambiguous. This CDR3 is built from 13 residues. Germline assignment: CDR1 SSHAT and CDR2 FNYEAQ (reference sequence). The DNA for the CDR3 is TGTGCTAGCAGCTTAGAAGTTGGTGTAGAAGCTTTCTTT. Protein sequence: CASSLEVGVEAFF.

This clonotype was seen many times. The V gene is TRBV5-5, the J gene TRBJ2-2; 9 nucleotides match TRBD2. This CDR3 is built from 17 residues. Germline V gene lookup returns CDR1 SGHKS and CDR2 YYEKEE (reference sequence). J lost 3 bases, V lost 0 bases, and 6 bases had no gene match. The CDR3 region is CASSLALAGPYTGELFF. CDR3 bases: TGTGCCAGCAGCTTGGCCCTAGCGGGGCCTTACACCGGGGAGCTGTTTTTT.

This clonotype was counted ten times or more. The V call is TRBV5-1, the J call TRBJ2-2; 13 bases align to TRBD2. Trimming took 3 bases from V and 7 from J; bases not matched to a gene: 6. The CDR3 has 16 amino acids. Germline CDR1 and CDR2: SGHRS and YFSETQ. CDR3 in amino acids: CASSSGLAGVNGELFF. Written as DNA, the CDR3 is TGCGCCAGCAGCTCAGGACTAGCGGGAGTTAACGGGGAGCTGTTTTTT.

In the case of this clonotype: It differs at one base from a far larger clone, so likely a read error. The chain recombines TRBV30 with TRBJ2-1; the D call may be TRBD1 or TRBD2 (5 bases each). V dropped 2 bases and J dropped 10 bases, with 27 bases sitting between them. Per germline, CDR1 GTSNPN and CDR2 SVGIG (reference sequence). This CDR3 comprises 17 residues. The CDR3 DNA reads as TGTGCCTGGAGTCCAGCCCTTGGGACGGGCCGCTCCTACGAGCAGTTCTTC. Translation: CAWSPALGTGRSYEQFF.

As regards this clonotype: A far larger clone is one nucleotide away, so this likely arose from a read error. The chain uses TRBV5-3 and TRBJ2-3; 13 bases are a match to TRBD2. TRBV5-3 falls under the ORF class, with uncertain function. The CDR3 length is 18 residues. The CDR3 DNA sequence: TGTGCCAGCAGCCTACGGACTAGCGGGAGTGGAAGCACAGATACGCAGTCTTTT. Protein: CASSLRTSGSGSTDTQSF.

This clonotype was seen ten or more times. This chain links TRBV28 with TRBJ2-3; D is undetermined. Trimming pared 3 bases from V and 4 bases from J, leaving 11 bases between. This CDR3 has 14 amino acids. CDR1 and CDR2 (germline): MDHEN, SYDVKM. The CDR3 is CASSLIRQADTQYF. CDR3 coding DNA: TGTGCCAGCAGTTTGATTCGGCAGGCAGATACGCAGTATTTT.

The chain combines TRBV9 with TRBJ2-1; no definite D call. The CDR3 loop spans 14 amino acids. The V and J ends lost 0 bases and 9 bases respectively, with 13 bases between them. Germline assignment: CDR1 SGDLS and CDR2 YYNGEE. The CDR3 nucleotides read TGTGCCAGCAGCGTAGTGGGCAGGACCCTTGAGCAGTTCTTC. It yields the protein CASSVVGRTLEQFF.

Ten or more counts support this clonotype. The chain uses TRBV19 and TRBJ1-5, with TRBD1 identical over 9 bases. Germline V gene sequence: CDR1 LNHDA, CDR2 SQIVND (reference sequence). The CDR3 runs to 14 residues. V lost 9 bases and J lost 5; bases outside the gene matches: 8. The CDR3 protein is CASLAGTGYQPQHF. In DNA form, the CDR3 reads TGTGCCAGCCTCGCGGGGACAGGGTATCAGCCCCAGCATTTT.

This clonotype was seen at least ten times. The chain carries TRBV20-1 and TRBJ2-2; D is unclear. Trimming removed 5 bases at V and 1 base at J, with 14 bases between. The CDR3 has 15 amino acids. The V gene's germline CDR1 is DFQATT and CDR2 SNEGSKA (reference sequence). CDR3 amino acids: CSASIPDKNTGELFF. As DNA, the CDR3 is TGCAGTGCTTCCATCCCAGACAAGAACACCGGGGAGCTGTTTTTT.

This clonotype was counted many times. The V gene is TRBV18, the J gene TRBJ2-7; unclear D gene. This CDR3 is 12 amino acids long. Germline CDR1 reads KGHSH; CDR2 reads LQKENI. Trimming left V 5 bases short and J 2 bases short, with 7 bases between. CDR3 coding DNA: TGTGCCAGCTCATCGAGTACCTACGAGCAGTACTTC. Amino acid sequence: CASSSSTYEQYF.

This clonotype was found many times. The chain employs TRBV29-1 and TRBJ2-2, with 7 bases that match TRBD2. The germline V gene encodes CDR1 SQVTM and CDR2 ANQGSEA. The trim removed 6 bases at V and 2 bases at J, leaving 6 bases unmatched. The CDR3 runs to 14 residues. This CDR3 reads CSVDSGGNTGELFF. The CDR3 DNA reads TGCAGCGTAGACTCGGGAGGAAACACCGGGGAGCTGTTTTTT.

This clonotype was observed at least ten times. The chain combines TRBV25-1 with TRBJ2-1; no clear D gene. From germline, CDR1 is MGHDK and CDR2 SYGVNS. The CDR3 sequence is 14 residues long. V dropped 4 bases and J dropped 2 bases, with 9 bases sitting between them. The CDR3 region is CASSGLGAYNEQFF. The DNA of the CDR3 is TGTGCCAGCAGTGGCCTGGGCGCCTACAATGAGCAGTTCTTC.

The sample holds many counts of this clonotype. V gene TRBV11-2 combines with J gene TRBJ2-7; TRBD1 might be the D (5 bases). Germline V gene sequence: CDR1 SGHAT, CDR2 FQNNGV. The CDR3 totals 14 residues. V was cut by 5 bases and J by 3 bases, with 14 bases left in between. This CDR3 is CASSRGGAYYEQYF. The CDR3 nucleotides are TGTGCCAGCAGCCGAGGTGGGGCTTACTACGAGCAGTACTTC.